A single sample gave rise to the 2 T cell receptor beta chains below, sequenced in a study of shared clonotypes between healthy human individuals. TCRdb keeps only in-frame clones here, not all; method: immunoSEQ multiplex PCR. Here the sample spans 2.3 million or so clones, 85% to 95% being singletons. The sample was naive CD4+ T cells from PBMCs. Subset meaning: CD45RA+ positively selected. These receptors were collected from a young man in good health. Some clones in this sample may be carry-over from other donors' samples.

The CDR3 spells CASSQGGLADNTGELFF. The CDR3 DNA is TGTGCCAGCAGCCAAGGGGGCCTAGCGGACAACACCGGGGAGCTGTTTTTT. The rearrangement joins TRBV14 to TRBJ2-2, with 7 bases identical to TRBD2. The CDR3 covers 17 residues. Per germline, CDR1 SGHDN and CDR2 FVKESK. The trim removed 1 base at V and 2 bases at J, leaving 7 bases unmatched.

The genes are TRBV15 and TRBJ2-5; D gene uncertain. The CDR3 consists of 14 residues. CDR1 is LNHNV and CDR2 is YYDKDF in the germline V gene (reference sequence). The V and J ends lost 1 base and 1 base respectively, with 7 bases between them. CDR3 DNA: TGTGCCACCAGCAGAGCGACGTTCCAAGAGACCCAGTACTTC. Translated: CATSRATFQETQYF.